Reported below is one T cell receptor (beta chain). This sample is part of a study of blood T cell repertoires in COVID-19. Study-wide background: T cells, B-cell-depleted T cells, or PBMCs supplied cDNA or gDNA.

V lost 2 bases and J lost 3, with 14 bases in between. CDR1 is SEHNR, CDR2 FQNEAQ, per germline (reference sequence). The CDR3 has 16 amino acids. Sequenced by immunoSEQ multiplex PCR; TCRdb stores in-frame clones only, minus some. The sample lists a few hundred thousand clones, about 90% occurring once. The sequenced sample was peripheral blood. This sequence originates from a person aged 18 to 30 with COVID-19, enrolled during active disease. V and J are TRBV7-9 and TRBJ2-1; D may be TRBD1 (5 bases). This CDR3 reads CASSLRPLDNYNEQFF. The CDR3 nucleotides are TGTGCCAGCAGCTTAAGACCCCTGGACAACTACAATGAGCAGTTCTTC.